Below are 21 T cell receptor beta chains sequenced from a single sample in a study of blood T cell repertoires in COVID-19. TCRdb keeps only in-frame clones here, not all; method: immunoSEQ multiplex PCR. The repertoire holds 100,000 to 150,000 clones, 90% seen once, with roughly 4.5% in the top ten. The sample was peripheral blood. Receptors were obtained from a man aged 60-69 years with COVID-19, enrolled during active disease.

The chain carries TRBV10-1 and TRBJ2-7, with a possible D match to TRBD2 (6 bases). This CDR3 spans 15 amino acids. Trimming took off 3 bases at V and 3 bases at J, with 15 bases between the two ends. Germline-derived CDR1 and CDR2 are WNHNN and SYGVQD (reference sequence). CDR3 in amino acids: CASSDSGLGNYEQYF. CDR3 sequence (DNA): TGCGCCAGCAGTGATTCGGGACTCGGCAACTACGAGCAGTACTTC.

CDR3 in amino acids: CASSPLAGGMSIQYF. The CDR3 bases are TGTGCCAGCAGCCCTCTAGCGGGAGGAATGTCCATTCAGTACTTC. The chain combines TRBV11-2 with TRBJ2-4; 11 bases are a match to TRBD2. V gave up 5 bases and J gave up 9 bases; unmatched junction bases: 9. Germline assignment: CDR1 SGHAT and CDR2 FQNNGV. The CDR3 totals 15 residues. Full variable domain (remainder filled in from reference TRBV11-2 and TRBJ2-4): EAGVAQSPRYKIIEKRQSVAFWCNPISGHATLYWYQQILGQGPKLLIQFQNNGVVDDSQLPKDRFSAERLKGVDSTLKIQPAKLEDSAVYLCASSPLAGGMSIQYFGAGTRLSVL.

The chain combines TRBV18 with TRBJ2-7; D ambiguous. Trimming pared 8 bases from V and 4 bases from J, leaving 9 bases between. CDR3 size: 11 residues. Germline CDR1 KGHSH, CDR2 LQKENI. CDR3 nucleotide sequence: TGTGCCAGCCGCTCCGGGTACGAGCAGTACTTC. Translation gives CASRSGYEQYF.

The rearrangement uses TRBV18 and TRBJ1-4, with 9 bases fitting TRBD1. The CDR3 contains 17 residues. CDR1 KGHSH and CDR2 LQKENI come from the germline V gene. The trim removed 3 bases at V and 3 bases at J, leaving 8 bases unmatched. The CDR3 sequence is CASSPPGQGTSNEKLFF. The DNA of the CDR3 is TGTGCCAGCTCACCCCCGGGACAGGGAACCTCTAATGAAAAACTGTTTTTT.

The chain has TRBV7-2 and TRBJ2-2, with a tentative D call TRBD1 (6 bases). Trimming took 8 bases from V and 0 from J, leaving 13 bases between them. This CDR3 has 15 residues. Germline CDR1 is SGHTA and CDR2 is FQGNSA. The CDR3 DNA is TGTGCCAGCCGACAGACAGGACCGAACACCGGGGAGCTGTTTTTT. Translated, it gives CASRQTGPNTGELFF.

V usage is TRBV28 and J usage is TRBJ2-4; 7 bases agree with TRBD1. This CDR3 region has 15 residues. In germline, CDR1 is MDHEN, CDR2 SYDVKM. V shed 6 bases and J 8 bases; nucleotides not matched to a gene: 13. CDR3 sequence: CASSLDRAGVDIQYF. The CDR3 DNA follows: TGTGCCAGCAGCCTCGACAGGGCCGGCGTTGACATTCAGTACTTC.

The chain carries TRBV24-1 and TRBJ2-1, with 9 bases that match TRBD1. V shed 1 base, J shed 7 bases, and the junction held 4 bases outside the gene matches. Germline V gene data show CDR1 as KGHDR and CDR2 as SFDVKD. This CDR3 has 15 residues. CDR3 sequence reads: CATSDLSQGANEQFF. In nucleotides, the CDR3 is TGTGCCACCAGTGATTTATCACAGGGGGCTAATGAGCAGTTCTTC.

This chain joins TRBV29-1 and TRBJ2-1; 7 nucleotides match TRBD2. The CDR3 sequence is 16 residues long. Germline V CDR1 and CDR2: SQVTM, ANQGSEA. The J segment lost 5 bases and the V segment lost 0 bases, leaving 10 bases of the junction unmatched. The CDR3 bases are TGCAGCGTTGAAGAGGGTAGGCGGGGGACCAACAATGAGCAGTTCTTC. This translates into CSVEEGRRGTNNEQFF.

V and J are TRBV6-1 and TRBJ2-7, with a tentative D call TRBD1 (5 bases). Germline assignment: CDR1 MNHNS and CDR2 SASEGT. V lost 4 bases, J lost 6 bases, and 25 bases lay in between. This CDR3 has 17 residues. Here the CDR3 reads CASSALTALRQPSEQYF. CDR3 DNA sequence: TGTGCCAGCAGTGCTCTCACTGCTCTGAGACAGCCTAGCGAGCAGTACTTC.

The J gene is TRBJ2-5, the V gene TRBV5-1; D is unresolved. The ends were cut back, 0 bases at V and 4 bases at J, with 4 bases in the middle. This CDR3 has 12 residues. Germline-derived CDR1 and CDR2 are SGHRS and YFSETQ. The CDR3 nucleotides read TGCGCCAGCAGCTTGGATAGAGAGACCCAGTACTTC. Translating gives CASSLDRETQYF. Drawing the rest from reference TRBV5-1 and TRBJ2-5, the complete variable domain is KAGVTQTPRYLIKTRGQQVTLSCSPISGHRSVSWYQQTPGQGLQFLFEYFSETQRNKGNFPGRFSGRQFSNSRSEMNVSTLELGDSALYLCASSLDRETQYFGPGTRLLVL.

The genes are TRBV5-5 and TRBJ1-1; 9 positions match TRBD1. Germline CDR1 reads SGHKS; CDR2 reads YYEKEE (reference sequence). Unmatched junction bases numbered 7, after V lost 2 bases and J lost 5 bases. The CDR3 runs 15 residues. For the CDR3, the DNA is TGTGCCAGCAGCTTCAGACAGGGGGTGGCGACTGAAGCTTTCTTT. Translation: CASSFRQGVATEAFF.

The genes are TRBV27 and TRBJ1-5, with D maybe TRBD1 (6 bases). The CDR3 is 12 residues long. Germline lookup yields CDR1 MNHEY and CDR2 SMNVEV (reference sequence). V lost 5 bases and J 6 bases, leaving 8 bases between the germline ends. The CDR3: CASSRGGQPQHF. The DNA for the CDR3 is TGTGCCAGCAGTAGGGGGGGTCAGCCCCAGCATTTT.

The rearrangement joins TRBV6-2 or TRBV6-3 to TRBJ1-5; D gene unclear. V was clipped by 2 bases and J by 2 bases, with 19 bases between them. The CDR3 is made up of 18 amino acids. The germline V gene has CDR1 MNHEY and CDR2 SVGEGT. CDR3 in DNA: TGTGCCAGCAGTTACGGTAGGGCGGGCATATATCGCAATCAGCCCCAGCATTTT. It codes for CASSYGRAGIYRNQPQHF.

Only a few counts were recorded for this clone. This chain links TRBV11-2 with TRBJ1-4; TRBD1 matches 9 bases. Losses at the gene ends were 5 bases for V and 5 bases for J; bases not matched to a gene: 3. Per the germline V gene, CDR1 is SGHAT and CDR2 is FQNNGV. This CDR3 has 14 amino acids. CDR3 region: CASSTGTGNEKLFF. Here the CDR3 DNA reads TGTGCCAGCAGCACAGGGACAGGGAATGAAAAACTGTTTTTT.

The V and J genes are TRBV3-1 (or the pseudogene TRBV3-2) and TRBJ1-4; 7 bases fit TRBD1. The CDR3 extends over 16 amino acids. Losses at the gene ends were 4 bases for V and 3 bases for J; bases not matched to a gene: 8. CDR1 and CDR2 from the germline V gene are LGHDT and YNNKEL (reference sequence). The CDR3 sequence: CASSRSETGSNEKLFF. DNA for the CDR3: TGTGCCAGCAGCCGATCCGAGACAGGGTCTAATGAAAAACTGTTTTTT.

This clone was seen more than once but under ten times. This chain connects TRBV6-5 to TRBJ2-6; D perhaps matches TRBD2 (5 bases). The CDR3 consists of 15 residues. Germline CDR1 MNHEY, CDR2 SVGAGI. V gave up 4 bases and J gave up 1 base, with 8 bases separating them. The CDR3 sequence is CASSSRGSGANVLTF. The CDR3 region has the DNA TGTGCCAGCAGTTCCCGGGGATCTGGGGCCAACGTCCTGACTTTC.

The chain carries TRBV5-4 and TRBJ1-6; possible D gene TRBD1, 5 bases. The CDR3 is 16 amino acids. V lost 0 bases to trimming and J lost 7 bases, with 14 bases between them. CDR1 is SGHNT and CDR2 is YYREEE in the germline V gene (reference sequence). The CDR3 DNA reads TGTGCCAGCAGCTTGGGTGGGGGGGACCGGAATTCACCCCTCCACTTT. Its translation is CASSLGGGDRNSPLHF.

DNA of the CDR3: TGCGCCAGCAGCCCATTCGGATCAGGGCCGGGCAATCAGCCCCAGCATTTT. Amino acids: CASSPFGSGPGNQPQHF. The chain recombines TRBV5-1 with TRBJ1-5; the D gene is possibly TRBD1 (5 bases). The CDR3 runs 17 residues. V was cut by 4 bases and J by 2 bases, with 19 bases left in between. Germline V gene data show CDR1 as SGHRS and CDR2 as YFSETQ.

The chain carries TRBV6-1 and TRBJ2-7; 7 nucleotides align to TRBD2. V trimming: 1 base; J trimming: 3 bases; junction bases outside the gene matches: 3. CDR3 length: 14 amino acids. Germline loops: CDR1 MNHNS, CDR2 SASEGT. In DNA, the CDR3 is TGTGCCAGCAGTGAAGATCGGACTAGCTACGAGCAGTACTTC. Protein sequence: CASSEDRTSYEQYF.

This clone was picked up one time. J is TRBJ1-4 and V is TRBV5-1, with unresolved D. Germline CDR1 reads SGHRS; CDR2 reads YFSETQ. Trimming removed 7 bases from V and 0 bases from J, with 10 bases in between. The CDR3 spans 14 residues. CDR3 region: CASARDATNEKLFF. For the CDR3, the DNA is TGCGCCAGCGCCCGGGATGCAACTAATGAAAAACTGTTTTTT.

The chain carries TRBV18 and TRBJ1-1; D might be TRBD1 (6 bases). Trimming pared 3 bases from V and 0 bases from J, leaving 17 bases between. This CDR3 is built from 17 residues. Germline CDR1 KGHSH, CDR2 LQKENI. The DNA of the CDR3 is TGTGCCAGCTCACCCACCATTGGACAGAACTTGAACACTGAAGCTTTCTTT. Translating gives CASSPTIGQNLNTEAFF.